This T cell receptor (beta chain) was captured in a study of cytomegalovirus exposure and HLA in healthy donors. About this clone itself: Its antigen is currently unknown.

Study-level points and caveats: A classifier reportedly called cytomegalovirus status with high sensitivity and specificity. Accurate prediction of HLA-A and HLA-B alleles (for most subjects) was reportedly achieved from TCR beta sequences. A later analysis linked a missense DCLRE1C variant to TCR beta V- and J-gene trimming.

Germline V gene lookup returns CDR1 LGHNA and CDR2 YSLEER. The length of the CDR3 is 15 residues. Trimming took 3 bases from V and 4 from J; bases not matched to a gene: 7. Amplification used 60 Vbeta primers and 13 Jbeta primers. Using immunoSEQ multiplex PCR, the repertoire was profiled, and TCRdb retains in-frame clones only, with some absent. Its table lists about 170,000 clones. The chain joins TRBV4-3 to TRBJ2-7, with 9 bases aligning to TRBD1. Specimen: PBMCs. The TCR was taken from a woman younger than 35 in good health and CMV-seropositive. The CDR3 sequence is CASSHLQGALYEQYF. The CDR3 DNA is TGCGCCAGCAGCCACCTACAGGGGGCACTATACGAGCAGTACTTC.